A single sample is the source of the 15 T cell receptor beta chains below, sequenced in a study of T cell responses to AZD1222 COVID-19 vaccine. Profiling relied on immunoSEQ multiplex PCR, and the TCRdb table lists in-frame clones only, not all of them. In the table there are around 130,000 clones, 94% of which are singletons. The input for sequencing was peripheral blood, taken on day 0 of AZD1222 vaccination. The receptors shown here come from an adult in good health.

The rearrangement uses TRBV7-8 and TRBJ1-1; 7 positions agree with TRBD1. V dropped 6 bases and J dropped 4; count of bases not matched to a gene: 8. The CDR3 length is 14 residues. Germline V CDR1 and CDR2: SGHVS, FQNEAQ. CDR3 sequence reads: CASSAGGGSTEAFF. The CDR3 bases are TGTGCCAGCAGTGCAGGGGGAGGAAGCACTGAAGCTTTCTTT. The full variable domain, rest sourced from reference TRBV7-8 and TRBJ1-1, is GAGVSQSPRYKVAKRGQDVALRCDPISGHVSLFWYQQALGQGPEFLTYFQNEAQLDKSGLPSDRFFAERPEGSVSTLKIQRTQQEDSAVYLCASSAGGGSTEAFFGQGTRLTVV.

This sequence joins TRBV11-2 and TRBJ2-2, with 7 bases lining up with TRBD1. V shed 4 bases, J shed 5 bases, and the junction held 10 bases outside the gene matches. CDR3 length: 16 amino acids. CDR1 and CDR2 (germline): SGHAT, FQNNGV. CDR3 nucleotide sequence: TGTGCCAGCAGCTCCCCGGGACAGATTAATACCGGGGAGCTGTTTTTT. This codes for CASSSPGQINTGELFF.

The rearrangement joins TRBV27 to TRBJ1-1; 8 positions match TRBD1. Germline V CDR1 and CDR2: MNHEY, SMNVEV (reference sequence). The length of the CDR3 is 15 residues. J gave up 4 bases and V 5 bases, and 9 bases lay outside the gene matches. CDR3 DNA sequence: TGTGCCAGCAGTCACTCAGGGGGCGGCGGCACTGAAGCTTTCTTT. Its translation is CASSHSGGGGTEAFF.

The chain carries TRBV4-1 and TRBJ2-1; D remains unclear. With 0 bases removed from V and 7 bases from J, the gap between germline ends came to 4 bases. Germline V CDR1 and CDR2: MGHRA, YSYEKL. The length of the CDR3 is 12 residues. CDR3 bases: TGCGCCAGCAGCCAAGAACTGAATGAGCAGTTCTTC. This encodes CASSQELNEQFF.

CDR3 sequence reads: CASSLGQTLEAFF. CDR3 nucleotide sequence: TGTGCCAGCTCACTTGGACAGACCCTTGAAGCTTTCTTT. The chain is built from TRBV18 and TRBJ1-1; perhaps TRBD1 as D (6 bases). The CDR3 totals 13 residues. Trimming took off 4 bases at V and 7 bases at J, with 13 bases between the two ends. Germline V gene data show CDR1 as KGHSH and CDR2 as LQKENI.

The chain has TRBV6-5 and TRBJ1-1; D remains unclear. The CDR3 runs 13 residues. The V end lost 4 bases, the J end lost 10 bases, and 16 bases lay between the germline ends. In germline, CDR1 is MNHEY, CDR2 SVGAGI. The CDR3 nucleotides read TGTGCCAGCAGTTTATCCCATAGGGAAGGAGCTTTCTTT. This encodes CASSLSHREGAFF.

The chain links TRBV13 to TRBJ2-1, with D perhaps TRBD2 (5 bases). V was pared by 4 bases and J by 0 bases, with 13 bases between. Germline V gene lookup returns CDR1 PRHDT and CDR2 FYEKMQ (reference sequence). The CDR3 contains 16 residues. CDR3 sequence (DNA): TGTGCCAGCAGCTCCATGAGGGCCAGCTCCTACAATGAGCAGTTCTTC. This encodes CASSSMRASSYNEQFF.

The rearrangement joins TRBV15 to TRBJ1-4, with a weak D call TRBD1 (6 bases). Germline V CDR1 and CDR2: LNHNV, YYDKDF (reference sequence). The CDR3 runs 17 residues. V was cut by 0 bases and J by 5 bases, with 16 bases left in between. The CDR3 region has the DNA TGTGCCACCAGCAGAGATTTCCTCGGGACAAAGAATGAAAAACTGTTTTTT. Encoded protein: CATSRDFLGTKNEKLFF.

The chain couples TRBV30 to TRBJ2-7; 7 bases fit TRBD1. The ends lost 4 bases at V and 3 bases at J; junction bases unmatched: 6. There are 13 residues in the CDR3. The germline V gene has CDR1 GTSNPN and CDR2 SVGIG (reference sequence). The CDR3 is CAWTETGYYEQYF. DNA for the CDR3: TGTGCCTGGACAGAGACAGGGTACTACGAGCAGTACTTC.

This clone was counted between two and nine times. The chain carries TRBV5-1 and TRBJ2-3; D possibly uses TRBD1 or TRBD2 (5 bases each). V lost 7 bases and J 3 bases, leaving 15 bases between the germline ends. The germline V gene encodes CDR1 SGHRS and CDR2 YFSETQ. There are 14 residues in the CDR3. CDR3 amino acids: CASRRGQGTDTQYF. CDR3 nucleotide sequence: TGCGCCAGCCGCCGGGGCCAAGGGACAGATACGCAGTATTTT. Supplemented by reference TRBV5-1 and TRBJ2-3, the full variable domain reads KAGVTQTPRYLIKTRGQQVTLSCSPISGHRSVSWYQQTPGQGLQFLFEYFSETQRNKGNFPGRFSGRQFSNSRSEMNVSTLELGDSALYLCASRRGQGTDTQYFGPGTRLTVL.

V is TRBV28 and J is TRBJ1-2, with TRBD1 as a possible D gene (5 bases). The CDR3 extends over 12 amino acids. V was shortened by 2 bases and J by 7 bases, with 8 bases between the two germline ends. Germline V gene sequence: CDR1 MDHEN, CDR2 SYDVKM. In nucleotides, the CDR3 is TGTGCCAGCAGTTTACCAGGGTCTGGCTACACCTTC. Residues: CASSLPGSGYTF.

The chain is built from TRBV19 and TRBJ2-1; 10 nucleotides agree with TRBD2. Germline-derived CDR1 and CDR2 are LNHDA and SQIVND (reference sequence). With 7 bases clipped from V and 8 bases from J, the junction kept 8 bases outside the gene matches. The CDR3 length is 14 residues. Here the CDR3 DNA reads TGTGCCAGTAAGGCTAGCGGGAGTTTCGATGAGCAGTTCTTC. Amino acid sequence: CASKASGSFDEQFF.

The chain employs TRBV18 and TRBJ1-2, with D uncertain. CDR1 KGHSH and CDR2 LQKENI come from the germline V gene. The CDR3 extends over 13 amino acids. V was trimmed by 2 bases and J by 5 bases, leaving 9 bases between them. CDR3 nucleotide sequence: TGTGCCAGCTCACCAGGACCCGTTTATGGCTACACCTTC. Amino acid sequence: CASSPGPVYGYTF.

The rearrangement joins TRBV4-3 to TRBJ1-4; 7 bases are a match to TRBD1. V trimming: 4 bases; J trimming: 8 bases; junction bases outside the gene matches: 13. The CDR3 extends over 16 amino acids. Germline CDR1 reads LGHNA; CDR2 reads YSLEER. CDR3 sequence: CASSPYGDREEEKLFF. As DNA, the CDR3 is TGCGCCAGCAGCCCATATGGAGACAGGGAGGAAGAAAAACTGTTTTTT.

V is TRBV30 and J is TRBJ1-5, with D possibly being TRBD1 (5 bases). The V end was cut by 1 base, the J end by 3 bases, with 10 bases between. The germline V gene encodes CDR1 GTSNPN and CDR2 SVGIG (reference sequence). The CDR3 totals 14 residues. CDR3 loop: CAWSDGTVNQPQHF. The CDR3 DNA is TGTGCCTGGAGTGACGGGACGGTCAATCAGCCCCAGCATTTT.